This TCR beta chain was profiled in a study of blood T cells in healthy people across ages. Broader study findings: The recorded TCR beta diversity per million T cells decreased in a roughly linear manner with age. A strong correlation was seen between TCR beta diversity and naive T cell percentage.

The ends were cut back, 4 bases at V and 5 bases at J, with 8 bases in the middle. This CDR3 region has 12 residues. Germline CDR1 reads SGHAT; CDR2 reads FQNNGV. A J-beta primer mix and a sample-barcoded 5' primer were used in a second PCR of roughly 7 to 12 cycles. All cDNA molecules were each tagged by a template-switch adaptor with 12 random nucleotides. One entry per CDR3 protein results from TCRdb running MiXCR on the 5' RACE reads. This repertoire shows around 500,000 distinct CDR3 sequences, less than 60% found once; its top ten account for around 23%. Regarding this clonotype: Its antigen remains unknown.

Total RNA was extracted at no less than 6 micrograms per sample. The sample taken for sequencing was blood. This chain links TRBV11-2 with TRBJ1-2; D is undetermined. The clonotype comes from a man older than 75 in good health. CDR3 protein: CASSSNRYGYTF. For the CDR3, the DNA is TGTGCCAGCAGCTCCAACAGATATGGCTACACCTTC. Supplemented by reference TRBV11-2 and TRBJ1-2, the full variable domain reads EAGVAQSPRYKIIEKRQSVAFWCNPISGHATLYWYQQILGQGPKLLIQFQNNGVVDDSQLPKDRFSAERLKGVDSTLKIQPAKLEDSAVYLCASSSNRYGYTFGSGTRLTVV.